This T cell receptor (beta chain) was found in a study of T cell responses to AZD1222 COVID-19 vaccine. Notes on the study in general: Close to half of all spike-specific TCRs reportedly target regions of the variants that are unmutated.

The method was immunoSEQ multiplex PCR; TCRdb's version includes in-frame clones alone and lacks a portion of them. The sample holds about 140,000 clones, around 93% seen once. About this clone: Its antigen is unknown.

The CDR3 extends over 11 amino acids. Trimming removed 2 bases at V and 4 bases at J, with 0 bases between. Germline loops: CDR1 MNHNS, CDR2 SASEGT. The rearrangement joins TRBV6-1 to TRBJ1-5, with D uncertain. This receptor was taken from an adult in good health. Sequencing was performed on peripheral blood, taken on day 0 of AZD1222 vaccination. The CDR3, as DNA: TGTGCCAGCAGTGAAAATCAGCCCCAGCATTTT. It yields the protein CASSENQPQHF.